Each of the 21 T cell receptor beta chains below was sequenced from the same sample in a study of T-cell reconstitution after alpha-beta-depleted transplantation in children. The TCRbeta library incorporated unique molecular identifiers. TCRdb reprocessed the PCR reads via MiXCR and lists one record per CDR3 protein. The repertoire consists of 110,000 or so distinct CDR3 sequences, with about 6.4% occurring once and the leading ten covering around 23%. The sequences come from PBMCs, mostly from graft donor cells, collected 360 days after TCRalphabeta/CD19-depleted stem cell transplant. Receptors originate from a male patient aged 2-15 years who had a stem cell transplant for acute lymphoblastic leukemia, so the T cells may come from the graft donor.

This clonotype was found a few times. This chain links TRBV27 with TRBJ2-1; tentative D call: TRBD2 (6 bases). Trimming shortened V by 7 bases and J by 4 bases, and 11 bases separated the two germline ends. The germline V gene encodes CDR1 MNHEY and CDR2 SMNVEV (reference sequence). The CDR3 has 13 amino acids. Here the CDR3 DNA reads TGTGCCAGCACGACTAGTTGGTACAATGAGCAGTTCTTC. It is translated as CASTTSWYNEQFF.

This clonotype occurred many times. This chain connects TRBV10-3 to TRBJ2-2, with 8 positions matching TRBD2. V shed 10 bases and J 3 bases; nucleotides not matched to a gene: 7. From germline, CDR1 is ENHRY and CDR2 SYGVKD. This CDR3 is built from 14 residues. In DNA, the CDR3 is TGTGCCACCACGGGGGGGGAACACACCGGGGAGCTGTTTTTT. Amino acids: CATTGGEHTGELFF.

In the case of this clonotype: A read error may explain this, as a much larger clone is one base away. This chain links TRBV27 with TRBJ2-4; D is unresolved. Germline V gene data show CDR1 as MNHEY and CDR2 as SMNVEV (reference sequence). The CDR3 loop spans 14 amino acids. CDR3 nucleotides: TGTACCAGTTCTATGGGCCTAGCCAAAAACATTCAGTACTTC. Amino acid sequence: CTSSMGLAKNIQYF.

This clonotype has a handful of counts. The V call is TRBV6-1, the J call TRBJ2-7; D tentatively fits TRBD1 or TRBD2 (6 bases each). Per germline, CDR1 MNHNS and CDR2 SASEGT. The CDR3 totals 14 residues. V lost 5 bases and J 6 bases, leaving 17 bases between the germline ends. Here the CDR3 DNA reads TGTGCCAGCAGTCCCGGGCAGGGGACTGGCGAGCAGTACTTC. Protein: CASSPGQGTGEQYF.

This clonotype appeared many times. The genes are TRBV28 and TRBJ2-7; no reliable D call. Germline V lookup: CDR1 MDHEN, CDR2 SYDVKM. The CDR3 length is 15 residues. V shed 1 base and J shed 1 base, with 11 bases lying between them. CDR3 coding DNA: TGTGCCAGCAGTTTATCCTTTGGACCATCCTACGAGCAGTACTTC. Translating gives CASSLSFGPSYEQYF. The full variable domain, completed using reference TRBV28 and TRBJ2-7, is DVKVTQSSRYLVKRTGEKVFLECVQDMDHENMFWYRQDPGLGLRLIYFSYDVKMKEKGDIPEGYSVSREKKERFSLILESASTNQTSMYLCASSLSFGPSYEQYFGPGTRLTVT.

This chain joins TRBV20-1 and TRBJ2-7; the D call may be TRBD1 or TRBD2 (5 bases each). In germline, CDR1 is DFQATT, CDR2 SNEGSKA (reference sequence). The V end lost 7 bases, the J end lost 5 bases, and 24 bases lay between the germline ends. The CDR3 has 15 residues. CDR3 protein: CSENPCGPPRDEQYF. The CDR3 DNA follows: TGCAGTGAAAACCCTTGCGGGCCCCCCAGGGACGAGCAGTACTTC.

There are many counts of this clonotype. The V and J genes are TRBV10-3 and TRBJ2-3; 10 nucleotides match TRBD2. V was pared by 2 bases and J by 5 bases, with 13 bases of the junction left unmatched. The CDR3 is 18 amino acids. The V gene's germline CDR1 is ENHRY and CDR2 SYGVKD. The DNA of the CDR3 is TGTGCCATCAGTGAGAAGGGCCCTAGCGGGGGATGGTTAGATACGCAGTATTTT. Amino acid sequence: CAISEKGPSGGWLDTQYF.

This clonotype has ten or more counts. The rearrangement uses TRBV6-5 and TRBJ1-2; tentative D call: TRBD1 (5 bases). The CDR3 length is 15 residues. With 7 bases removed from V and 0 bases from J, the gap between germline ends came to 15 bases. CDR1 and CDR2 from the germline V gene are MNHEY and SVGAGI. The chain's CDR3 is CASIPLGASNYGYTF. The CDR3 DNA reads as TGTGCCAGCATACCCCTCGGGGCATCTAACTATGGCTACACCTTC.

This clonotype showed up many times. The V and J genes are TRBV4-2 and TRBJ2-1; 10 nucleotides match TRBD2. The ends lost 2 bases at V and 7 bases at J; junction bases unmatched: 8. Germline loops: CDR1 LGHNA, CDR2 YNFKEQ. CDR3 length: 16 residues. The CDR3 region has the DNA TGTGCCAGCAGCCAAAGGATTAGCGGGGGGCGTAATGAGCAGTTCTTC. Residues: CASSQRISGGRNEQFF.

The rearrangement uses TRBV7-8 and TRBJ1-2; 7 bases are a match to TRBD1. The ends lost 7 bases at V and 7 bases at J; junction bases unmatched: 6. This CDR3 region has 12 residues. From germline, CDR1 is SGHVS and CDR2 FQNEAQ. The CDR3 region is CASNRDRGGYTF. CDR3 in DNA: TGTGCCAGCAACCGGGACAGAGGTGGCTACACCTTC.

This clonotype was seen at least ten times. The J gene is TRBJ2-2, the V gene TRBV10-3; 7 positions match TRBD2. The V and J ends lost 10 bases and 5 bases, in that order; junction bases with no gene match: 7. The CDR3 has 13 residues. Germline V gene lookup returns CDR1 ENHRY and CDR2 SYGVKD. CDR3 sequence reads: CATRETVTGELFF. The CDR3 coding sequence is TGTGCCACGCGGGAGACGGTTACCGGGGAGCTGTTTTTT.

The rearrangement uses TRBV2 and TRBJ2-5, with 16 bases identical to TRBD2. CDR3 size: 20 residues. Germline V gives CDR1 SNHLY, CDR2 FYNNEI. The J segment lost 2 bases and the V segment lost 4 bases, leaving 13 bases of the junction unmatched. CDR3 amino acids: CASSVTGLAGGRGRQETQYF. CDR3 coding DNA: TGTGCCAGCAGTGTGACGGGACTAGCGGGGGGGCGAGGTCGGCAAGAGACCCAGTACTTC.

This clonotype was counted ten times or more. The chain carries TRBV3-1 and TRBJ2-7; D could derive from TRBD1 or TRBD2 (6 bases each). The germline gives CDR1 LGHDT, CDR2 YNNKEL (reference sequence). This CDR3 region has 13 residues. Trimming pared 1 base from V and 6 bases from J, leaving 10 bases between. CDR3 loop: CASSQGRGREQYF. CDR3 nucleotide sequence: TGTGCCAGCAGCCAAGGTCGGGGGCGCGAGCAGTACTTC.

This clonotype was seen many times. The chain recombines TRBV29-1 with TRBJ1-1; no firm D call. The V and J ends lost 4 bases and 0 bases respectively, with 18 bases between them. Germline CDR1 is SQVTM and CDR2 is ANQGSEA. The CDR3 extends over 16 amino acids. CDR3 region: CSVAGGNEVLNTEAFF. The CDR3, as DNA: TGCAGCGTTGCTGGAGGGAACGAAGTCCTGAACACTGAAGCTTTCTTT.

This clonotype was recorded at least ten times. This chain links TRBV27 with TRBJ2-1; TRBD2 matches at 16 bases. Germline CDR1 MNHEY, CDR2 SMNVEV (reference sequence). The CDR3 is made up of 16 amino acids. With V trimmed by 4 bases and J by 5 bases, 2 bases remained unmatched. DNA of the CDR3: TGTGCCAGCAGTTGGGGACTAGCGGGGGGGCACAATGAGCAGTTCTTC. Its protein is CASSWGLAGGHNEQFF.

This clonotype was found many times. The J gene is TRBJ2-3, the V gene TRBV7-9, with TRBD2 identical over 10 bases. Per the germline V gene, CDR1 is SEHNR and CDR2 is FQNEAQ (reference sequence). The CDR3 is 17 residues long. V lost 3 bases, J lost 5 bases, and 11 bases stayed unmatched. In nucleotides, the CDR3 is TGTGCCAGCAGCTTGGAACTAGCGGGGCCCTCCGGAGATACGCAGTATTTT. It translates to CASSLELAGPSGDTQYF. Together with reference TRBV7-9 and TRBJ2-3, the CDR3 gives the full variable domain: DTGVSQNPRHKITKRGQNVTFRCDPISEHNRLYWYRQTLGQGPEFLTYFQNEAQLEKSRLLSDRFSAERPKGSFSTLEIQRTEQGDSAMYLCASSLELAGPSGDTQYFGPGTRLTVL.

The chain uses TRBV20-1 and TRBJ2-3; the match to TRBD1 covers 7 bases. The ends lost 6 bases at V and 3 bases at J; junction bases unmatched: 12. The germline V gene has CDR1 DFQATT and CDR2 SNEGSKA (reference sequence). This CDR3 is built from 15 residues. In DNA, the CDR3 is TGCAGTGCCACCCCGGGACAGTGGAGAACAGATACGCAGTATTTT. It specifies CSATPGQWRTDTQYF.

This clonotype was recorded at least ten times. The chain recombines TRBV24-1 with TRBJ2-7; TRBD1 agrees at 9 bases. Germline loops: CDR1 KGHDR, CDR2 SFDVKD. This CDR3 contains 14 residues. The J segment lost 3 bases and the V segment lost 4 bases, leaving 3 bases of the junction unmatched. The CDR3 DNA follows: TGTGCCACCAGTGACCCGGACAGGGGCTACGAGCAGTACTTC. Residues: CATSDPDRGYEQYF.

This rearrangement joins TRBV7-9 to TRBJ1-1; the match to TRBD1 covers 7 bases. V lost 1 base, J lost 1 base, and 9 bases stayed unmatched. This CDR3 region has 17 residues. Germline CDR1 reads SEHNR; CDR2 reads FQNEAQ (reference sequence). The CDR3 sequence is CASSLGDRVGSNTEAFF. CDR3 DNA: TGTGCCAGCAGCTTAGGTGACAGGGTTGGCTCGAACACTGAAGCTTTCTTT.

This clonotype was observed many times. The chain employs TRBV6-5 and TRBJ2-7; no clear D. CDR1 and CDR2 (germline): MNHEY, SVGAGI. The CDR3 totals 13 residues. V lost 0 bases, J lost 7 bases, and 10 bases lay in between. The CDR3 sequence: CASSYSSAKEQYF. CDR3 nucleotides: TGTGCCAGCAGTTACTCGAGCGCCAAGGAGCAGTACTTC.

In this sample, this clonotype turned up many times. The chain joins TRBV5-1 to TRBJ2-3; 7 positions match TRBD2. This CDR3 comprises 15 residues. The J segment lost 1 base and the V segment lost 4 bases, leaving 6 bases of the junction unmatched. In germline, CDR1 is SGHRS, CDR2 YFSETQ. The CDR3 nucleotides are TGCGCCAGCAGCCCGGCGAGCGGGGGCACAGATACGCAGTATTTT. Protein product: CASSPASGGTDTQYF.